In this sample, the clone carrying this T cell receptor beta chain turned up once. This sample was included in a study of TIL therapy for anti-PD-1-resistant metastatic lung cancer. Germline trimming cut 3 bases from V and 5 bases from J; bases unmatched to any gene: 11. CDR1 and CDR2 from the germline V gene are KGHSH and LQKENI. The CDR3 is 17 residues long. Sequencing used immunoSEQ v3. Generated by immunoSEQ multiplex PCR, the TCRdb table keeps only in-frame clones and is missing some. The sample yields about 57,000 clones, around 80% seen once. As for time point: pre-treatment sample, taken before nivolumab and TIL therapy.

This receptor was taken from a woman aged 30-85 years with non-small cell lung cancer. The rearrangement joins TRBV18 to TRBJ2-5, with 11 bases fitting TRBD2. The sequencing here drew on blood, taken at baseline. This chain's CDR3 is CASSPPRLAGLLETQYF. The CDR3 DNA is TGTGCCAGCTCACCCCCAAGACTAGCGGGGCTATTGGAGACCCAGTACTTC.